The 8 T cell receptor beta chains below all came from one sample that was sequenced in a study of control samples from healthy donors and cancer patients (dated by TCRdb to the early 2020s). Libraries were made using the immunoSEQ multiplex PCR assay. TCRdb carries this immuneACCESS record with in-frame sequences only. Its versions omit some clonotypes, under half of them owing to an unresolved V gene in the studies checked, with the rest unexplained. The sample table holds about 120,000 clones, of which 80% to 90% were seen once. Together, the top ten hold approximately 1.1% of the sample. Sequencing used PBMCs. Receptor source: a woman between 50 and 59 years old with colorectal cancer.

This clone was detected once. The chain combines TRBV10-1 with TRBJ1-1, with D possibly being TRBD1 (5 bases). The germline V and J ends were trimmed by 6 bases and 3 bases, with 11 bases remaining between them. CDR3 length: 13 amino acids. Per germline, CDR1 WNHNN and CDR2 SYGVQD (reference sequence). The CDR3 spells CASSPSGHTEAFF. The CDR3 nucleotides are TGCGCCAGCAGCCCCTCAGGGCACACTGAAGCTTTCTTT.

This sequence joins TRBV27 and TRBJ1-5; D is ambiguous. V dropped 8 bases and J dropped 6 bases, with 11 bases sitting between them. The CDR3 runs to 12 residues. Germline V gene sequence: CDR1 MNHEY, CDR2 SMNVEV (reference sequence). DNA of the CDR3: TGTGCCAGCTCCTCGGGGTTTCAGCCCCAGCATTTT. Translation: CASSSGFQPQHF.

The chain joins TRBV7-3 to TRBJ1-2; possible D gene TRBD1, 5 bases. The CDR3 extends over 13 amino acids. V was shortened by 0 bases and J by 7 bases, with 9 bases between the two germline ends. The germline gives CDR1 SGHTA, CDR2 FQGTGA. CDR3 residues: CASSLTAGPGYTF. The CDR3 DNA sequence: TGTGCCAGCAGCTTAACAGCAGGGCCTGGCTACACCTTC.

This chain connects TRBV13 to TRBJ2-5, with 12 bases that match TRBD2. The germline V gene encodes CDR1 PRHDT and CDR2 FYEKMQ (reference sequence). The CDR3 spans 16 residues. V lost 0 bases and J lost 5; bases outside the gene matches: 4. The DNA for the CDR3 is TGTGCCAGCAGCTTAGGCCTAGCGGGGGGGATGGAGACCCAGTACTTC. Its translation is CASSLGLAGGMETQYF.

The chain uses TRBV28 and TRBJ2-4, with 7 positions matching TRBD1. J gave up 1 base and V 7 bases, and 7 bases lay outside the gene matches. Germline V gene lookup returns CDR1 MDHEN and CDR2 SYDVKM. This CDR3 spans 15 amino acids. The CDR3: CASKKGASAKNIQYF. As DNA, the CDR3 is TGTGCCAGCAAGAAGGGGGCATCGGCCAAAAACATTCAGTACTTC.

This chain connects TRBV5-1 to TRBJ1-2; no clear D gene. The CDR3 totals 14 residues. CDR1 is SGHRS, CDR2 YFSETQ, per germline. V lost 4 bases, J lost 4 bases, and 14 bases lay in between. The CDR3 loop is CASSPTPSTYGYTF. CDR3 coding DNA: TGCGCCAGCAGCCCTACCCCTTCGACCTATGGCTACACCTTC.

As DNA, the CDR3 is TGCAGCGTTCCGACGGCCGGGGAGCTGTTTTTT. This translates into CSVPTAGELFF. V gene TRBV29-1 combines with J gene TRBJ2-2; D is unresolved. V was shortened by 5 bases and J by 6 bases, with 7 bases between the two germline ends. CDR3 size: 11 residues. Germline-derived CDR1 and CDR2 are SQVTM and ANQGSEA.

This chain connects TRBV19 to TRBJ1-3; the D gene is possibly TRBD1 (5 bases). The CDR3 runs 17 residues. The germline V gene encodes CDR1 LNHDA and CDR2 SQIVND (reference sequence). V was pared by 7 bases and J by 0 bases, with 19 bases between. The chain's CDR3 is CASTNEVGESSGNTIYF. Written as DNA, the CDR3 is TGTGCCAGTACCAATGAAGTGGGGGAGAGCTCTGGAAACACCATATATTTT.